This T cell receptor (beta chain) was documented in a study of blood T cells in healthy people across ages. Then a second PCR, running roughly 7 to 12 cycles, was carried out with a sample-barcoded 5' primer and a J-beta primer mix. TCRdb itself ran the 5' RACE reads through MiXCR, one entry per CDR3 protein. The table has 1.5 million to 2 million distinct CDR3 sequences, roughly 27% seen once. In this sample, this clonotype turned up many times. The CDR3 spans 13 residues. Germline CDR1 MNHEY, CDR2 SMNVEV (reference sequence). The V gene lost 4 bases and the J gene lost 0 bases, with 6 bases spanning the gap.

This sequence joins TRBV27 and TRBJ2-5, with D unclear. The specimen sequenced was blood. The sequence was obtained from a woman aged 25 to 39 in good health. CDR3 amino acids: CASSSADQETQYF. The CDR3 coding sequence is TGTGCCAGCAGTTCCGCCGACCAAGAGACCCAGTACTTC.